This T cell receptor (beta chain) was documented in a study of CD8 T cells in Susac syndrome. Germline V gene lookup returns CDR1 MNHNY and CDR2 SVGAGI (reference sequence). Trimming at V came to 5 bases and at J to 4 bases, leaving 8 bases not matched to a gene. This CDR3 is built from 14 residues. An input of about 0.5 to 1 ug of RNA was subjected to reverse transcription using random hexamers. Amplification of TCR beta CDR3 was carried out by immunoSEQ multiplex PCR, which covered 54 Vbeta and 13 Jbeta segments. TCRdb re-called the immunoSEQ multiplex PCR reads with MiXCR, one entry per CDR3 protein. The sample lists a few hundred thousand distinct CDR3 sequences; 92% were seen once. Blood CD8+ and CD4+ T cells underwent high-throughput TCR beta sequencing.

The specimen was CD4+ T cells from PBMCs. The TCR was taken from a human donor with multiple sclerosis. V and J are TRBV6-6 and TRBJ2-7; 7 bases agree with TRBD2. CDR3 in DNA: TGTGCCAGCAGTCCTCCTTCGCGGGGGTACGAGCAGTACTTC. Translation: CASSPPSRGYEQYF.